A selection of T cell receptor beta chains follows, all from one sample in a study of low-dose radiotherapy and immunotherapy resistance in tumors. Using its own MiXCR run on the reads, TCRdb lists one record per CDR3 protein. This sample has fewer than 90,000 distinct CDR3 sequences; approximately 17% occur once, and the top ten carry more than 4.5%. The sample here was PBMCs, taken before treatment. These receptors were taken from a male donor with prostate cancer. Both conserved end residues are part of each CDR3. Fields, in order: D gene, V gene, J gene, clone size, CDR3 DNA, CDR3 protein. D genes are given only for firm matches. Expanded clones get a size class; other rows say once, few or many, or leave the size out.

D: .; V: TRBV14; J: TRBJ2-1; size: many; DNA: TGTGCCAGCAGCCCGTTCTTTAGCGAACGAATCAATGAGCAGTTCTTC; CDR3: CASSPFFSERINEQFF
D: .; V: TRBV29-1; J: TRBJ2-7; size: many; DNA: TGCAGCGGCCGTGGGGGTCACGAGCAGTACTTC; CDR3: CSGRGGHEQYF
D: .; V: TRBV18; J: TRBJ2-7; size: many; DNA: TGTGCCAGCTCAACCAACTACGAGCAGTACTTC; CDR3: CASSTNYEQYF
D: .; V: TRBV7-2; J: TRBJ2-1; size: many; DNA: TGTGCCAGCAGCCCAAGGAGAACAGGGAGGGATGAGCAGTTCTTC; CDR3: CASSPRRTGRDEQFF
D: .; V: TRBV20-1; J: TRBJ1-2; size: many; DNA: TGCAGTGCTAGAGTCGAACAGAATGTCTATGGCTACACCTTC; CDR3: CSARVEQNVYGYTF
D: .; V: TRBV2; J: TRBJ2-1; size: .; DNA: TGTGCCAGCAGTGAGAGGGGTATGTTATATGAGCAGTTCTTC; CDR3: CASSERGMLYEQFF
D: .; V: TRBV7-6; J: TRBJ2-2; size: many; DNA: TGTGCCAGCAGCCTCGTGGCCAGCGGGCCCGGGGAGCTGTTTTTT; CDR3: CASSLVASGPGELFF
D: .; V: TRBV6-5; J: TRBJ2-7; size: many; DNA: TGTGCCAGCAGTTCGGACAGCTCCTACGAGCAGTACTTC; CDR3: CASSSDSSYEQYF
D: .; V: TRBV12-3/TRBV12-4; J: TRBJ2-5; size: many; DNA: TGTGCCAGCAGTTTAGGGGGGAACAGGGAGACCCAGTACTTC; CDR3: CASSLGGNRETQYF
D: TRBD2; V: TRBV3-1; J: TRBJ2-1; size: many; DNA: TGTGCCAGCAGCCGTCGAGCGGGGCGGGCGTCCAATGAGCAGTTCTTC; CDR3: CASSRRAGRASNEQFF
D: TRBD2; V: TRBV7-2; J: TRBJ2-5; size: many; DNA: TGTGCCAGCAGCTTAGTCGGGACTAGCGGGGGGGAGACCCAGTACTTC; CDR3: CASSLVGTSGGETQYF
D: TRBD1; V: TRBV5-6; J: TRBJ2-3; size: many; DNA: TGTGCCAGCAGTTACAGGGGGCCGGTTGGTACAGATACGCAGTATTTT; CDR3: CASSYRGPVGTDTQYF
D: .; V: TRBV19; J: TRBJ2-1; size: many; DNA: TGTGCCAGTAGTATGACGGGTGCTAGCTCCTACAATGAGCAGTTCTTC; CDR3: CASSMTGASSYNEQFF
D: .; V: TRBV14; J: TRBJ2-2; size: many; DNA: TGTGCCAGCAGCCGATTTCAAAGTGGCCAGAACACCGGGGAGCTGTTTTTT; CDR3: CASSRFQSGQNTGELFF
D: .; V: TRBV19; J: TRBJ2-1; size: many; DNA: TGTGCCAGTAGTATAGACCGACCCGGGGGTAACTTGCCCTATGAGCAGTTCTTC; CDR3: CASSIDRPGGNLPYEQFF
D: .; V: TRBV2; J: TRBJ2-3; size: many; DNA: TGTGCCAGCAGTGATATTCGGCGGGAAGAGTCCACAGATACGCAGTATTTT; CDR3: CASSDIRREESTDTQYF
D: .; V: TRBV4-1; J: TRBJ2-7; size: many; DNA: TGCGCCAGCAGCCAAGTTAGGGGAAGGGAATACGAGCAGTACTTC; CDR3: CASSQVRGREYEQYF
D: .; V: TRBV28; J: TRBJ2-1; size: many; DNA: TGTGCCAGCAGTTTATCGGCGGTAGTGGATGAGCAGTTCTTC; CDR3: CASSLSAVVDEQFF
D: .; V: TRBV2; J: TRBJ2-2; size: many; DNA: TGTGCCAGCAGAAGGACAGATATATCGAACACCGGGGAGCTGTTTTTT; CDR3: CASRRTDISNTGELFF
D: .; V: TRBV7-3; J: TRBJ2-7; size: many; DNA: TGTGCCAGCAGCTTACTGGGGACTGCTCTTTGGGAGCAGTACTTC; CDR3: CASSLLGTALWEQYF
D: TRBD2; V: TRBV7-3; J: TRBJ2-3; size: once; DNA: TGTGCCAGCAGCCAAAATAGCGGGGCAGATACGCAGTATTTT; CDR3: CASSQNSGADTQYF
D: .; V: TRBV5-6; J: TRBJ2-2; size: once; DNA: .; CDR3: CASSWRQSTGELFFF
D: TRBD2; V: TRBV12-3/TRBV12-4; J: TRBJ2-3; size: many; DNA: TGTGCCAGCAGTCCGAGCGGGAGGGCCGAAGATACGCAGTATTTT; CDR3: CASSPSGRAEDTQYF
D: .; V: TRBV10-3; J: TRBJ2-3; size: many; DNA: TGTGCCATCAGAAACACAGATACGCAGTATTTT; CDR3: CAIRNTDTQYF
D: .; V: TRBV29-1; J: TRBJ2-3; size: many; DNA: TGCAGCGTTGATGGGGGCCAGTCCGTAACGCAGTATTTT; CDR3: CSVDGGQSVTQYF
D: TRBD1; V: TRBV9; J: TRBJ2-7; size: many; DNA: TGTGCCAGCAGCGTAGGGACAGGGAACTACGAGCAGTACTTC; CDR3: CASSVGTGNYEQYF
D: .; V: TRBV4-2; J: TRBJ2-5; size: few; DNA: TGTGCCAGCAGCCAAGATACGGGCTTCCAGTACTTC; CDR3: CASSQDTGFQYF
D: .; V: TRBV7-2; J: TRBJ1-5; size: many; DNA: TGTGCCAGCAGCTCCTGGAATGGCTATAGCAATCAGCCCCAGCATTTT; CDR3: CASSSWNGYSNQPQHF
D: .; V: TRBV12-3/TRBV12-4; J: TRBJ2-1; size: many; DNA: TGTGCCAGCAGTGACCCGGGACAAACTCGGAACAATGAGCAGTTCTTC; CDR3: CASSDPGQTRNNEQFF